Each of the 8 T cell receptor beta chains below was sequenced from the same sample in a study of blood T cell repertoires in COVID-19. Generated by immunoSEQ multiplex PCR, the TCRdb table keeps only in-frame clones and is missing some. The sample yields about 240,000 clones, over 75% seen once. Sequences were obtained from peripheral blood. These TCRs come from a man in his thirties or forties who had recovered from COVID-19.

This chain joins TRBV27 and TRBJ1-2; D perhaps matches TRBD1 (6 bases). CDR1 and CDR2 (germline): MNHEY, SMNVEV (reference sequence). The CDR3 has 13 amino acids. The V end lost 4 bases, the J end lost 6 bases, and 12 bases lay between the germline ends. CDR3: CASSSNSGDGYTF. The CDR3, as DNA: TGTGCCAGCAGTTCGAATTCAGGGGATGGCTACACCTTC.

This rearrangement joins TRBV12-3 or TRBV12-4 to TRBJ2-1; perhaps TRBD1 as D (6 bases). The germline V and J ends were trimmed by 3 bases and 10 bases, with 10 bases remaining between them. This CDR3 spans 12 amino acids. The CDR3 sequence is CASSLGAREQFF. CDR3 DNA: TGTGCCAGCAGTTTGGGGGCAAGAGAGCAGTTCTTC.

The chain is built from TRBV5-4 and TRBJ1-2; D uncertain. Per germline, CDR1 SGHNT and CDR2 YYREEE (reference sequence). V was clipped by 4 bases and J by 2 bases, with 24 bases between them. This CDR3 region has 18 residues. The CDR3 spells CASSGFTGSRYQNYGYTF. CDR3 DNA sequence: TGTGCCAGCAGCGGGTTTACGGGGTCCAGGTATCAGAACTATGGCTACACCTTC.

The J gene is TRBJ1-1, the V gene TRBV19; D possibly corresponds to TRBD1 (6 bases). The CDR3 is 16 amino acids. V lost 8 bases, J lost 7 bases, and 26 bases lay in between. Germline loops: CDR1 LNHDA, CDR2 SQIVND (reference sequence). The CDR3 loop is CASFSGGVKVNGEAFF. CDR3 in DNA: TGTGCCAGTTTTTCGGGGGGCGTGAAGGTGAATGGTGAAGCTTTCTTT.

In DNA form, the CDR3 reads TGCGCCAGCAGTGGAAGCGGAGAGACCCAGTACTTC. It specifies CASSGSGETQYF. The chain joins TRBV5-1 to TRBJ2-5; a possible D gene is TRBD2 (5 bases). CDR1 is SGHRS and CDR2 is YFSETQ in the germline V gene. V lost 5 bases and J 4 bases, leaving 9 bases between the germline ends. This CDR3 has 12 amino acids. Full variable domain (remainder filled in from reference TRBV5-1 and TRBJ2-5): KAGVTQTPRYLIKTRGQQVTLSCSPISGHRSVSWYQQTPGQGLQFLFEYFSETQRNKGNFPGRFSGRQFSNSRSEMNVSTLELGDSALYLCASSGSGETQYFGPGTRLLVL.

The V and J genes are TRBV25-1 and TRBJ2-5; 7 nucleotides line up with TRBD2. The CDR3 extends over 16 amino acids. Germline loops: CDR1 MGHDK, CDR2 SYGVNS. J lost 3 bases, V lost 7 bases, and 14 bases had no gene match. CDR3 sequence: CASTMGRGSREETQYF. The CDR3 bases are TGTGCCAGCACCATGGGGCGGGGGAGCAGGGAAGAGACCCAGTACTTC.

This clone was recorded only once. The chain carries TRBV18 and TRBJ2-5, with 9 positions matching TRBD2. J was trimmed by 2 bases and V by 8 bases; bases with no gene match: 15. The CDR3 sequence is 17 residues long. Germline V CDR1 and CDR2: KGHSH, LQKENI. CDR3 sequence: CASGGPKRGANQETQYF. CDR3 bases: TGTGCCAGCGGGGGGCCCAAGCGGGGGGCCAATCAAGAGACCCAGTACTTC.

This chain links TRBV4-1 with TRBJ2-1; no reliable D call. Germline lookup yields CDR1 MGHRA and CDR2 YSYEKL. Trimming cost V 0 bases and J 0 bases, with 9 bases left between them. The CDR3 consists of 16 residues. The CDR3 here is CASSQDVGDSYNEQFF. As DNA, the CDR3 is TGCGCCAGCAGCCAAGACGTCGGAGACTCCTACAATGAGCAGTTCTTC.